Below, one T cell receptor (beta chain) is given with its context. Antigen specificity is unknown. V lost 0 bases and J lost 4, with 11 bases in between. CDR1 is SGHRS and CDR2 is YFSETQ in the germline V gene. This CDR3 spans 15 amino acids. The data stem from a study of cytomegalovirus exposure and HLA in healthy donors. Overall study context: Of all 400 or so donors who were genotyped, roughly 83% belonged to the Caucasian-associated ancestry cluster. Study results and limitations: A classifier reportedly called cytomegalovirus status with high sensitivity and specificity. The study recorded more than 150 TCR beta chains that were cytomegalovirus-associated. V- and J-gene trimming in TCR beta was tied to a missense DCLRE1C variant by an analysis performed later.

PCR was performed using 60 Vbeta and 13 Jbeta primers. Assay: immunoSEQ multiplex PCR; the TCRdb copy retains only in-frame clones and omits some. The sample contains about 90,000 clones, around 79% of which appear only once. The sample was PBMCs. This clonotype was sampled from a woman aged 40 to 50 in good health and CMV-seropositive. This rearrangement joins TRBV5-1 to TRBJ2-1; maybe TRBD2 (5 bases). CDR3 in amino acids: CASSLGAVTYNEQFF. In nucleotides, the CDR3 is TGCGCCAGCAGCTTGGGAGCGGTAACTTACAATGAGCAGTTCTTC.